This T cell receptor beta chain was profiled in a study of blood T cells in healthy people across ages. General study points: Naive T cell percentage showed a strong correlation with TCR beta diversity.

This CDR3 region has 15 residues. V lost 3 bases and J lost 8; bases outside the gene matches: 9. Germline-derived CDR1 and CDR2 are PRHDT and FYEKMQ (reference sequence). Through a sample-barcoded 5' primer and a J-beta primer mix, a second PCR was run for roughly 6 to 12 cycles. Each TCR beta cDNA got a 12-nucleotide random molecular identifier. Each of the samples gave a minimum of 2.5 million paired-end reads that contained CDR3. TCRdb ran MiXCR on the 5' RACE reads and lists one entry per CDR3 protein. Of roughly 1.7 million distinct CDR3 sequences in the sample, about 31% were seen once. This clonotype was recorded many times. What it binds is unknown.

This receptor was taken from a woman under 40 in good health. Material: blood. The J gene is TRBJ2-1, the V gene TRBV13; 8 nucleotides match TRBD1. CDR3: CASSFRAGGADEQFF. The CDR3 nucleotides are TGTGCCAGCAGCTTTAGGGCAGGGGGCGCGGATGAGCAGTTCTTC.